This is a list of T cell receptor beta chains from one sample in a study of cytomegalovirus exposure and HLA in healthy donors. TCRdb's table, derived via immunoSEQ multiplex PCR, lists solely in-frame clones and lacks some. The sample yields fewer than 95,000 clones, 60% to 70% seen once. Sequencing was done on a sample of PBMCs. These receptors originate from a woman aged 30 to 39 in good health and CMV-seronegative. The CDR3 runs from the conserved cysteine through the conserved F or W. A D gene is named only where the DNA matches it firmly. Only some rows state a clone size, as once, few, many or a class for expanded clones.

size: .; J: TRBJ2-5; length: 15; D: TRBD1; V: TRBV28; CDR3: CASSLPRTGQETQYF; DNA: TGTGCCAGCAGTTTACCCCGGACAGGGCAAGAGACCCAGTACTTC
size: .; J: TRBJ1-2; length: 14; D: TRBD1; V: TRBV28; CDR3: CASSLRTGVYGYTF; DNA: TGTGCCAGCAGTTTACGGACAGGGGTCTATGGCTACACCTTC
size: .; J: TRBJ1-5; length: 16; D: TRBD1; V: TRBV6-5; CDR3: CASSSLTGRYGQPQHF; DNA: TGTGCCAGCAGTTCCCTGACAGGGAGGTACGGTCAGCCCCAGCATTTT
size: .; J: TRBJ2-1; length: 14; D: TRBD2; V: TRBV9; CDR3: CASSGVAGKNEQFF; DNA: TGTGCCAGCAGTGGGGTAGCGGGAAAAAATGAGCAGTTCTTC
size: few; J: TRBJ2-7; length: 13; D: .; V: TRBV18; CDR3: CASSPGMENEQYF; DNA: TGTGCCAGCTCACCCGGGATGGAGAACGAGCAGTACTTC
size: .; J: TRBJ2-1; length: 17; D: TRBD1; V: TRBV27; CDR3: CASSFGSHRGSYNEQFF; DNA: TGTGCCAGCAGTTTTGGGTCCCACAGGGGCTCCTACAATGAGCAGTTCTTC
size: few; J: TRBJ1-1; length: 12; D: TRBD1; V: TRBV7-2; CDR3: CASSSQGAEAFF; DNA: TGTGCCAGCAGCTCTCAGGGGGCTGAAGCTTTCTTT
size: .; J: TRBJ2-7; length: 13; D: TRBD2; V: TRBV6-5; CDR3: CAVSRGLPYEQYF; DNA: TGTGCCGTCTCGCGGGGGTTACCCTACGAGCAGTACTTC
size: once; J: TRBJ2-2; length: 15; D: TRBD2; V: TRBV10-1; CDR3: CASSEQRGPDGELFF; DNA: TGCGCCAGCAGTGAACAGCGGGGGCCGGACGGGGAGCTGTTTTTT
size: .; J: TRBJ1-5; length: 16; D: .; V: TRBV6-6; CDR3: CASSLGQGASNQPQHF; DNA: TGTGCCAGCAGCCTGGGACAAGGGGCTAGCAATCAGCCCCAGCATTTT
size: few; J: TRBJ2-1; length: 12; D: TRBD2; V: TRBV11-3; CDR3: CASSLKRGEQFF; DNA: TGTGCCAGCAGCTTGAAGCGGGGTGAGCAGTTCTTC
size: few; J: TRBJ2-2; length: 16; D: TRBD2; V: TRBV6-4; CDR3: CASSAAGTSGPGELFF; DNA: TGTGCCAGCAGTGCCGCCGGGACTAGCGGCCCTGGGGAGCTGTTTTTT
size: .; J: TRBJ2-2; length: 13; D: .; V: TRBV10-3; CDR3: CAIGVAVTGELFF; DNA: TGTGCCATCGGCGTCGCGGTCACCGGGGAGCTGTTTTTT
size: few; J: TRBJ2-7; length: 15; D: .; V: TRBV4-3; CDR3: CASSSGRGPPYEQYF; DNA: TGCGCCAGCAGCTCCGGGAGAGGGCCCCCCTACGAGCAGTACTTC
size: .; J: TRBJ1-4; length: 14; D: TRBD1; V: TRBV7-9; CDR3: CASRRQGSGEKLFF; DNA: TGTGCCAGCAGGAGACAGGGGTCCGGGGAAAAACTGTTTTTT
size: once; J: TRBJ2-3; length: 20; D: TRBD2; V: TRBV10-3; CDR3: CAISGPKGTSGRSDTDTQYF; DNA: TGTGCCATCAGTGGGCCCAAGGGGACTAGCGGGAGGAGCGACACAGATACGCAGTATTTT
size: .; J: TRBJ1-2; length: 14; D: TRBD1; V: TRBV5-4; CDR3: CASSRTGAVYGYTF; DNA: TGTGCCAGCAGCAGGACAGGGGCGGTTTATGGCTACACCTTC
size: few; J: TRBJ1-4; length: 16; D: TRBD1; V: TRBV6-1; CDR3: CASSEYLGQRNEKLFF; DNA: TGTGCCAGCAGTGAATATTTGGGACAGCGAAATGAAAAACTGTTTTTT
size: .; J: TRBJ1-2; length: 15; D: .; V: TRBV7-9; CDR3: CASSSGTLINYGYTF; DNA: TGTGCCAGCAGTTCCGGGACATTAATTAACTATGGCTACACCTTC
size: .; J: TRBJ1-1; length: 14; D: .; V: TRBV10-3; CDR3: CAISPDGGGTEAFF; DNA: TGTGCCATCAGTCCCGACGGGGGGGGCACTGAAGCTTTCTTT
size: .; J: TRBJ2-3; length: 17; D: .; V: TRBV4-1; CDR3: CASSQGPDTRITDTQYF; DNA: TGCGCCAGCAGCCAAGGTCCGGACACGAGGATCACAGATACGCAGTATTTT
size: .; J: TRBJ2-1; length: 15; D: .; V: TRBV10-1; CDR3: CASSEGFGGGHEQFF; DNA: TGCGCCAGCAGTGAGGGCTTTGGGGGGGGGCATGAGCAGTTCTTC
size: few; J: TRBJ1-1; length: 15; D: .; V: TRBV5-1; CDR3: CASSLVDRPNTEAFF; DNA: TGCGCCAGCAGCTTGGTAGACAGGCCCAACACTGAAGCTTTCTTT
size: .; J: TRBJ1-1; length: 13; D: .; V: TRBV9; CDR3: CASSEGGNTEAFF; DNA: TGTGCCAGCAGCGAGGGAGGGAACACTGAAGCTTTCTTT
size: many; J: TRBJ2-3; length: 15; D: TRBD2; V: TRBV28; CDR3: CASSSSGWGIDTQYF; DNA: TGTGCCAGCAGTTCTAGCGGCTGGGGGATAGATACGCAGTATTTT
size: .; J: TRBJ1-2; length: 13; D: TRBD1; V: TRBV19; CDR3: CASSRQTGDGYTF; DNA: TGTGCCAGTAGTCGCCAGACAGGGGATGGCTACACCTTC
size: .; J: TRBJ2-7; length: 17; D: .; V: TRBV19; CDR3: CASSDGSLGLRTHEQYF; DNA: TGTGCCAGTAGTGACGGGAGTTTGGGACTCCGCACCCACGAGCAGTACTTC
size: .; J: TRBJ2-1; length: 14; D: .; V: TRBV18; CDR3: CASSPSLASDEQFF; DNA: TGTGCCAGCTCGCCGTCCTTGGCGAGCGATGAGCAGTTCTTC
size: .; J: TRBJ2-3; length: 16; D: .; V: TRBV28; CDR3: CASSSYSPLSTDTQYF; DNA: TGTGCCAGCAGTTCCTACTCGCCCCTAAGCACAGATACGCAGTATTTT
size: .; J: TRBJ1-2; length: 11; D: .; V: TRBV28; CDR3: CASSQTHGYTF; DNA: TGTGCCAGCAGCCAGACACATGGCTACACCTTC
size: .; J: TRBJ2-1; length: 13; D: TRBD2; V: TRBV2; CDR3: CARGLAGINEQFF; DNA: TGTGCCAGGGGACTAGCGGGGATCAATGAGCAGTTCTTC
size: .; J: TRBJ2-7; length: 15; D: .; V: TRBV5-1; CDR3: CASSLARGSYYEQYF; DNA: TGCGCCAGCAGCTTGGCTCGGGGGAGCTATTACGAGCAGTACTTC
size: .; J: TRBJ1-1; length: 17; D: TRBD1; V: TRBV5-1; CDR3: CASSRTGQGEIRTEAFF; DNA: TGCGCCAGCAGCCGAACCGGACAGGGCGAGATTCGGACTGAAGCTTTCTTT
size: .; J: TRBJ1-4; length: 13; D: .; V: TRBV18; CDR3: CASSRGLNEKLFF; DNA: TGTGCCAGCTCACGAGGGCTTAATGAAAAACTGTTTTTT
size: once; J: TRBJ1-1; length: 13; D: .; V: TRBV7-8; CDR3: CASSSNRETEAFF; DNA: TGTGCCAGCAGCTCTAACAGGGAAACTGAAGCTTTCTTT
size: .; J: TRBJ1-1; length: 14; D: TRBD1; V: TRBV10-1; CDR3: CASSEEQGKTEAFF; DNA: TGCGCCAGCAGTGAGGAACAGGGGAAAACTGAAGCTTTCTTT